The T cell receptor (beta chain) under discussion was sequenced for a study of shared clonotypes between healthy human individuals. Findings and limits, study-wide: Inspection by rarefaction showed sorted-subset sequencing to be incomplete despite large depth. Generally, naive subsets came out with larger estimated richness than memory subsets.

Only in-frame clones appear in the TCRdb table, and some are missing; sequencing was by immunoSEQ multiplex PCR. Of 600,000 to 700,000 clones listed, around 78% are singletons. Recent vaccinations or acute infections were absent in the healthy HIV-negative adult donors. In the CD4+ fraction, cells were divided into CD45RA+ naive and CD45RA-negative memory subsets. Comment on this clone: Its matching antigen is unknown.

Germline V gene lookup returns CDR1 MGHRA and CDR2 YSYEKL. V gave up 1 base and J gave up 4 bases; unmatched junction bases: 4. The CDR3 is 15 residues long. The genes are TRBV4-1 and TRBJ2-5, with 9 bases fitting TRBD2. This sequence originates from a woman aged 30 to 39 in good health. What was sequenced was memory CD4+ T cells sorted from blood. Subset specified: CD45RA-negative fraction. CDR3 DNA sequence: TGCGCCAGCAGCCAAGGAGCGGGAGGTGGAGAGACCCAGTACTTC. Translating gives CASSQGAGGGETQYF.